Sequencing of this TCR beta chain was carried out in a study of T-cell memory formation after mild COVID-19. Study-wide context: Largely donor-specific TCR clusters were found.

General study results and limits: Some clones that responded were present in memory (sampled pre-infection), which suggests cross-reactive memory joined. A balance of CD4 and CD8 characterized clones contracting day 15 to 85, whereas later expanders leaned CD4+.

The CDR3 spans 17 residues. Germline V gene lookup returns CDR1 LGHDT and CDR2 YNNKEL (reference sequence). Trimming shortened V by 3 bases and J by 0 bases, and 15 bases separated the two germline ends. TCRdb ran MiXCR on the 5' RACE reads and lists one entry per CDR3 protein. This table holds about 260,000 distinct CDR3 sequences, about 17% found once. Regarding this clonotype: Antigen: not known.

The chain combines TRBV3-1 with TRBJ2-1; D is perhaps TRBD2 (6 bases). Sequencing was performed on PBMCs or a T cell subset sorted from them (not recorded which). This TCR derives from a man aged 18-30 years who had mild COVID-19 (a few samples of this study predate the infection). Cell type and time point are not known. The CDR3 sequence is CASSHASGVSSYNEQFF. The CDR3, as DNA: TGTGCCAGCAGCCACGCTTCGGGGGTCAGCTCCTACAATGAGCAGTTCTTC.